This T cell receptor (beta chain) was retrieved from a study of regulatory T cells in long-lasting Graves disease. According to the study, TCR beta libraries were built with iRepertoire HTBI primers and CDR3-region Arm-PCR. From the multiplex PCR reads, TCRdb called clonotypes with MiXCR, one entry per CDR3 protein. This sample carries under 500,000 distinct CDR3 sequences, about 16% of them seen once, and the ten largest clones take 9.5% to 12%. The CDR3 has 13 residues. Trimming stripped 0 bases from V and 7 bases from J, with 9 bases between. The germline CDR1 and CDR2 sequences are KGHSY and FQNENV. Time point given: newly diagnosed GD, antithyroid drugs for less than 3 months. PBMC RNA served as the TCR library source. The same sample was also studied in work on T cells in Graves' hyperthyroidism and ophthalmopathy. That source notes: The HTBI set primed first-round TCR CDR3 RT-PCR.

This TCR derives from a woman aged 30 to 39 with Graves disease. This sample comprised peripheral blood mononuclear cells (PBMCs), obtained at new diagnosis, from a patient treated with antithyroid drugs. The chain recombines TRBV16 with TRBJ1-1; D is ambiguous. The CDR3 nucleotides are TGTGCCAGCAGCCAATCGGTTTCCAGTGAAGCTTTCTTT. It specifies CASSQSVSSEAFF.